The following is a T cell receptor (beta chain) sequence with its context. Its antigen is unknown. A junction boundary mismatches the germline segment, possibly from a read error. The length of the CDR3 is 16 residues. Germline CDR1 is MGHRA and CDR2 is YSYEKL. Researchers ran the PCR with 60 Vbeta and 13 Jbeta primers. Method: immunoSEQ multiplex PCR; TCRdb's copy keeps in-frame clones and lacks some. This table holds over 200,000 clones, roughly 84% found once. This record comes from a study of cytomegalovirus exposure and HLA in healthy donors. General study points: High specificity and sensitivity for cytomegalovirus status were reported for the classifier. Presence/absence comparisons presumed near-even sequencing depth among donors.

Sample: PBMCs. This rearrangement joins TRBV4-1 to TRBJ1-2; tentatively, D is TRBD1 (5 bases). The origin of this receptor is a human donor in good health. CDR3 residues: CASSQVWGSPNYGCTF. CDR3 bases: TGCGCCAGCAGCCAAGTGTGGGGCAGCCCGAACTATGGCTGCACCTTC.